This TCR beta chain is from a study of T cells in Graves' hyperthyroidism and ophthalmopathy. Notes on the study in general: Before onset, by a median of around six months, the model predicted ophthalmopathy.

Graves' hyperthyroidism was deemed stable absent ophthalmopathy progression within 18 months. The source of the PBMCs was more than 9.5 ml of fresh peripheral blood. Germline loops: CDR1 KGHSH, CDR2 LQKENI. V lost 8 bases and J lost 3, with 11 bases in between. The CDR3 has 12 amino acids. Ten or more counts support this clonotype. The antigen is undetermined. Researchers amplified the TCR beta CDR3 regions from RNA transcripts. The HTBI primer set served for first-round RT-PCR of the TCR CDR3. In TCRdb, the multiplex PCR reads were re-called with MiXCR into one record per CDR3 protein. Of 300,000 to 450,000 distinct CDR3 sequences detected, more than 12% appear once; the ten largest clones hold approximately 30%.

The material sequenced was blood. This chain connects TRBV18 to TRBJ2-7; tentatively, D is TRBD1 (5 bases). The TCR comes from a woman in her 30s with Graves' hyperthyroidism. The CDR3 loop is CASSPDSYEQYF. In DNA, the CDR3 is TGTGCCAGCAGCCCAGACAGCTACGAGCAGTACTTC.